Each of the 29 T cell receptor beta chains below was sequenced from the same sample in a study of blood T cell repertoires in COVID-19. Some clones are missing from TCRdb's copy, which holds only in-frame ones; the method was immunoSEQ multiplex PCR. The sample consists of some 65,000 clones, 85% of them appearing once. Sequences were obtained from peripheral blood. All receptors derive from an elderly man with acute or convalescent COVID-19.

Only a few counts were recorded for this clone. This chain connects TRBV11-2 to TRBJ2-1; 13 bases line up with TRBD2. Germline CDR1 is SGHAT and CDR2 is FQNNGV. This CDR3 region has 19 residues. V lost 2 bases to trimming and J lost 7 bases; unmatched junction nucleotides: 14. CDR3 DNA sequence: TGTGCCAGCAGCTTAAGGCCCCCCACTAGCGGGAGGGGGGGGAATGAGCAGTTCTTC. The encoded protein is CASSLRPPTSGRGGNEQFF.

This sequence joins TRBV6-5 and TRBJ2-7; D possibly corresponds to TRBD1 (6 bases). Looked up from germline, CDR1 is MNHEY and CDR2 is SVGAGI. V was trimmed by 0 bases and J by 7 bases, leaving 13 bases between them. The CDR3 runs to 14 residues. DNA for the CDR3: TGTGCCAGCAGTTACTCACAGGGTGATACTGAGCAGTACTTC. It yields the protein CASSYSQGDTEQYF.

The chain carries TRBV6-2 or TRBV6-3 and TRBJ2-1, with TRBD2 matching 12 bases. The CDR3 runs to 15 residues. The germline V gene encodes CDR1 MNHEY and CDR2 SVGEGT. With V trimmed by 4 bases and J by 5 bases, 3 bases remained unmatched. This CDR3 reads CASSSGLAGNNEQFF. CDR3 nucleotide sequence: TGTGCCAGCAGTTCCGGACTAGCGGGAAACAATGAGCAGTTCTTC.

This clone was picked up a small number of times. V gene TRBV19 combines with J gene TRBJ1-3; 7 bases match TRBD1. In germline, CDR1 is LNHDA, CDR2 SQIVND (reference sequence). Germline trimming cut 9 bases from V and 0 bases from J; bases unmatched to any gene: 14. The CDR3 extends over 17 amino acids. The chain's CDR3 is CASRDSPFSSSGNTIYF. CDR3 nucleotide sequence: TGTGCCAGCCGGGACAGCCCCTTTTCAAGCTCTGGAAACACCATATATTTT.

The V gene is TRBV9, the J gene TRBJ1-6, with D possibly TRBD1 on 5 matching bases. Trimming left V 0 bases short and J 6 bases short, with 16 bases between. Per germline, CDR1 SGDLS and CDR2 YYNGEE. The CDR3 contains 17 residues. This CDR3 reads CASSVATVRGRNSPLHF. CDR3 coding DNA: TGTGCCAGCAGCGTAGCGACGGTAAGGGGTCGTAATTCACCCCTCCACTTT. Full variable domain (missing parts from reference TRBV9 and TRBJ1-6): DSGVTQTPKHLITATGQRVTLRCSPRSGDLSVYWYQQSLDQGLQFLIQYYNGEERAKGNILERFSAQQFPDLHSELNLSSLELGDSALYFCASSVATVRGRNSPLHFGNGTRLTVT.

This rearrangement joins TRBV5-1 to TRBJ2-5; the D gene is possibly TRBD2 (6 bases). Germline CDR1 is SGHRS and CDR2 is YFSETQ. CDR3 size: 15 residues. V lost 4 bases and J lost 1, with 14 bases in between. This CDR3 reads CASSVLGTPQETQYF. In DNA, the CDR3 is TGCGCCAGCAGCGTTTTAGGGACTCCCCAAGAGACCCAGTACTTC.

In this sample, this clone turned up once. The genes are TRBV14 and TRBJ2-3; weak D call: TRBD1 (5 bases). Per the germline V gene, CDR1 is SGHDN and CDR2 is FVKESK. This CDR3 is 16 amino acids long. V lost 2 bases and J 0 bases, leaving 12 bases between the germline ends. The CDR3 DNA sequence: TGTGCCAGCAGCCAAACAGGATTTACTAGCACAGATACGCAGTATTTT. Its protein is CASSQTGFTSTDTQYF.

This chain uses TRBV25-1 with TRBJ2-3; TRBD1 agrees at 7 bases. Germline V lookup: CDR1 MGHDK, CDR2 SYGVNS. Germline trimming cut 7 bases from V and 1 base from J; bases unmatched to any gene: 8. The CDR3 is made up of 15 amino acids. CDR3 residues: CASTQDRVGTDTQYF. The DNA for the CDR3 is TGTGCCAGCACCCAAGACAGGGTGGGCACAGATACGCAGTATTTT.

V and J are TRBV5-1 and TRBJ1-1; D remains unclear. CDR1 SGHRS and CDR2 YFSETQ come from the germline V gene. CDR3 length equals 14 residues. V lost 0 bases to trimming and J lost 0 bases, with 6 bases between them. The CDR3 reads CASSLGHMNTEAFF. The CDR3 bases are TGCGCCAGCAGCTTGGGACATATGAACACTGAAGCTTTCTTT. The whole variable domain, filled in from reference TRBV5-1 and TRBJ1-1, reads KAGVTQTPRYLIKTRGQQVTLSCSPISGHRSVSWYQQTPGQGLQFLFEYFSETQRNKGNFPGRFSGRQFSNSRSEMNVSTLELGDSALYLCASSLGHMNTEAFFGQGTRLTVV.

This chain connects TRBV5-4 to TRBJ1-1, with TRBD1 as a possible D gene (6 bases). Looked up from germline, CDR1 is SGHNT and CDR2 is YYREEE (reference sequence). There are 14 residues in the CDR3. Trimming shortened V by 4 bases and J by 1 base, and 11 bases separated the two germline ends. CDR3 sequence reads: CASSPQGGNTEAFF. CDR3 nucleotide sequence: TGTGCCAGCAGCCCCCAAGGGGGGAACACTGAAGCTTTCTTT.

The CDR3 DNA follows: TGTGCCGGTCGGGGGGCTTGGGTGAACACTGAAGCTTTCTTT. Its translation: CAGRGAWVNTEAFF. The J gene is TRBJ1-1, the V gene TRBV30, with a tentative D call TRBD1 (6 bases). The CDR3 covers 14 residues. Between the trimmed V and J ends, which lost 8 bases and 0 bases, there was a span of 16 bases. Per the germline V gene, CDR1 is GTSNPN and CDR2 is SVGIG (reference sequence).

The CDR3 here is CATSALGLAGGRYNEQFF. CDR3 coding DNA: TGTGCCACCAGTGCCCTGGGACTAGCGGGAGGGCGGTACAATGAGCAGTTCTTC. This rearrangement joins TRBV24-1 to TRBJ2-1, with 16 bases that match TRBD2. CDR3 size: 18 residues. Germline V gene lookup returns CDR1 KGHDR and CDR2 SFDVKD. V shed 5 bases, J shed 4 bases, and the junction held 7 bases outside the gene matches.

The gene calls are TRBV19 and TRBJ2-7; 8 nucleotides match TRBD1. Trimming at V came to 6 bases and at J to 3 bases, leaving 10 bases not matched to a gene. Germline V gene lookup returns CDR1 LNHDA and CDR2 SQIVND (reference sequence). CDR3 length: 15 residues. The DNA of the CDR3 is TGTGCCAGTAGCCCGAGGACAGGGAAGGGCTACGAGCAGTACTTC. It translates to CASSPRTGKGYEQYF.

The rearrangement links TRBV6-6 to TRBJ1-5; 7 nucleotides align to TRBD1. With V trimmed by 3 bases and J by 0 bases, 5 bases remained unmatched. This CDR3 spans 16 amino acids. CDR1 is MNHNY and CDR2 is SVGAGI in the germline V gene (reference sequence). CDR3 bases: TGTGCCAGCAGTTATATGGCAGGGGGTAGCAATCAGCCCCAGCATTTT. Protein product: CASSYMAGGSNQPQHF.

The gene calls are TRBV7-8 and TRBJ2-1, with 9 positions matching TRBD2. The CDR3 spans 16 residues. Trimming removed 1 base from V and 4 bases from J; junction bases left unmatched: 5. Germline CDR1 is SGHVS and CDR2 is FQNEAQ. The CDR3, as DNA: TGTGCCAGCAGCTTAGGGTATCTAGCGGGATACAATGAGCAGTTCTTC. It translates to CASSLGYLAGYNEQFF. The full variable domain, its missing parts supplied by reference TRBV7-8 and TRBJ2-1, is GAGVSQSPRYKVAKRGQDVALRCDPISGHVSLFWYQQALGQGPEFLTYFQNEAQLDKSGLPSDRFFAERPEGSVSTLKIQRTQQEDSAVYLCASSLGYLAGYNEQFFGPGTRLTVL.

V gene TRBV5-8 combines with J gene TRBJ2-1, with 8 bases lining up with TRBD2. Germline CDR1 and CDR2: SGHTS and YDEGEE. The CDR3 has 15 amino acids. The junction had 0 bases not matched to a gene; V was cut back by 0 bases and J by 1 base. DNA for the CDR3: TGTGCCAGCAGCTTGGGCGGGAGGTCCTACAATGAGCAGTTCTTC. Its protein product is CASSLGGRSYNEQFF.

The gene calls are TRBV6-5 and TRBJ2-7, with D unresolved. The germline gives CDR1 MNHEY, CDR2 SVGAGI. The CDR3 has 11 residues. V dropped 4 bases and J dropped 2 bases, with 3 bases sitting between them. CDR3 amino acids: CASSSAYEQYF. DNA of the CDR3: TGTGCCAGCAGTTCAGCCTACGAGCAGTACTTC.

This chain links TRBV6-5 with TRBJ2-1, with 8 bases fitting TRBD1. The V segment lost 5 bases and the J segment 4 bases; nucleotides outside the gene matches: 7. CDR3 length: 15 amino acids. Per the germline V gene, CDR1 is MNHEY and CDR2 is SVGAGI. CDR3 region: CASSLNRGVYNEQFF. The CDR3 DNA sequence: TGTGCCAGCAGTCTAAACAGGGGGGTATACAATGAGCAGTTCTTC.

This chain connects TRBV6-1 to TRBJ1-2; possible D gene TRBD1, 5 bases. Germline lookup yields CDR1 MNHNS and CDR2 SASEGT. V was cut by 2 bases and J by 6 bases, with 10 bases left in between. This CDR3 is 13 amino acids long. This chain's CDR3 is CASSETGVDGYTF. The CDR3, as DNA: TGTGCCAGCAGTGAAACGGGGGTCGATGGCTACACCTTC.

This clone was picked up one time. The CDR3 protein is CASSQGTGTVTGNEQFF. Here the CDR3 DNA reads TGCGCCAGCAGCCAAGGGACCGGGACAGTTACTGGGAATGAGCAGTTCTTC. J is TRBJ2-1 and V is TRBV4-3; the match to TRBD1 covers 7 bases. Looked up from germline, CDR1 is LGHNA and CDR2 is YSLEER. The CDR3 consists of 17 residues. V dropped 1 base and J dropped 7; count of bases not matched to a gene: 13.

The chain joins TRBV5-8 to TRBJ2-3, with a possible D match to TRBD1 (6 bases). V was pared by 1 base and J by 3 bases, with 15 bases between. CDR3 length: 16 amino acids. From germline, CDR1 is SGHTS and CDR2 YDEGEE. The CDR3 region is CASSLSQGSRTDTQYF. The DNA for the CDR3 is TGTGCCAGCAGCTTGTCCCAGGGGTCTAGAACAGATACGCAGTATTTT.

The chain combines TRBV4-1 with TRBJ1-5, with D hard to call. With 2 bases removed from V and 4 bases from J, the gap between germline ends came to 15 bases. Germline V gene lookup returns CDR1 MGHRA and CDR2 YSYEKL. The CDR3 contains 16 residues. CDR3 bases: TGCGCCAGCAGCCAATTATCCCCAGGTTTGAATCAGCCCCAGCATTTT. Residues: CASSQLSPGLNQPQHF.

This clone was seen just once. The chain carries TRBV27 and TRBJ2-3; tentative D call: TRBD2 (5 bases). The CDR3 totals 19 residues. Germline loops: CDR1 MNHEY, CDR2 SMNVEV (reference sequence). The V end was cut by 3 bases, the J end by 0 bases, with 22 bases between. CDR3 in DNA: TGTGCCAGCAGTTTCCGCGCACCCACTAGAACCTCTAGCACAGATACGCAGTATTTT. Translating it yields CASSFRAPTRTSSTDTQYF.

This chain uses TRBV30 with TRBJ1-4; TRBD1 agrees at 9 bases. Germline V CDR1 and CDR2: GTSNPN, SVGIG (reference sequence). The CDR3 is 18 residues long. J lost 0 bases, V lost 4 bases, and 12 bases had no gene match. The CDR3 DNA follows: TGTGCCTGGAACCCCAAGGGACAGGGTAAGACAACTAATGAAAAACTGTTTTTT. Its translation: CAWNPKGQGKTTNEKLFF.

The gene calls are TRBV25-1 and TRBJ2-7; D ambiguous. V dropped 1 base and J dropped 4 bases, with 5 bases sitting between them. Germline CDR1 and CDR2: MGHDK and SYGVNS. The CDR3 extends over 12 amino acids. This chain's CDR3 is CASSESQYEQYF. CDR3 bases: TGTGCCAGCAGTGAATCCCAGTACGAGCAGTACTTC.

V and J are TRBV19 and TRBJ1-2, with a tentative D call TRBD1 (6 bases). Germline V lookup: CDR1 LNHDA, CDR2 SQIVND (reference sequence). V lost 3 bases and J 8 bases, leaving 7 bases between the germline ends. This CDR3 comprises 11 residues. CDR3 nucleotide sequence: TGTGCCAGTAGTATCCAGGGGGGCTACACCTTC. It yields the protein CASSIQGGYTF.

V is TRBV11-3 and J is TRBJ2-1; D not resolved. V was clipped by 6 bases and J by 5 bases, with 17 bases between them. This CDR3 is 15 amino acids long. Germline CDR1 is SGHNT and CDR2 is YENEEA. In nucleotides, the CDR3 is TGTGCCAGCAGTTCCGACACGGCCGGAAACAATGAGCAGTTCTTC. Protein product: CASSSDTAGNNEQFF.

CDR3: CASSLDLAGLYEQYF. The CDR3 nucleotides are TGTGCCAGCAGCTTGGACCTAGCGGGACTCTACGAGCAGTACTTC. The V call is TRBV5-4, the J call TRBJ2-7, with 9 nucleotides matching TRBD2. The CDR3 loop spans 15 amino acids. With V trimmed by 0 bases and J by 3 bases, 4 bases remained unmatched. Germline values: CDR1 SGHNT, CDR2 YYREEE (reference sequence).

The rearrangement uses TRBV5-1 and TRBJ2-5, with D possibly matching TRBD1 (5 bases). The CDR3 loop spans 13 amino acids. V lost 4 bases and J 7 bases, leaving 14 bases between the germline ends. Looked up from germline, CDR1 is SGHRS and CDR2 is YFSETQ. CDR3 protein: CASSRDSGGTQYF. CDR3 nucleotides: TGCGCCAGCAGCAGAGACAGTGGTGGGACCCAGTACTTC.